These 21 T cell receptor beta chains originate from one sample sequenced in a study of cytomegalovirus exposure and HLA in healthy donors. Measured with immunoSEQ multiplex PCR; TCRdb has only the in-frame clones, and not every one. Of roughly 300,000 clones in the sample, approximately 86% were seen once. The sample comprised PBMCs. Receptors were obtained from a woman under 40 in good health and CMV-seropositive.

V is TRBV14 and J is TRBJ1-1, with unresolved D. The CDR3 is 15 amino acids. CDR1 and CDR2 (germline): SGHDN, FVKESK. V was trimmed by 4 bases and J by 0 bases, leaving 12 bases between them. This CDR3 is CASSPLWGVNTEAFF. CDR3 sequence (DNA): TGTGCCAGCAGCCCCCTTTGGGGAGTGAACACTGAAGCTTTCTTT. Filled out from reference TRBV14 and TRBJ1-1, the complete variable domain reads EAGVTQFPSHSVIEKGQTVTLRCDPISGHDNLYWYRRVMGKEIKFLLHFVKESKQDESGMPNNRFLAERTGGTYSTLKVQPAELEDSGVYFCASSPLWGVNTEAFFGQGTRLTVV.

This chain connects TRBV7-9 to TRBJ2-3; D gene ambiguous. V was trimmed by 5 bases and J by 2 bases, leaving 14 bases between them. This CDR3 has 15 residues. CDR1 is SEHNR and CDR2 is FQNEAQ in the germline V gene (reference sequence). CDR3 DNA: TGTGCCAGCAGCCCCCAGAGCCGGGCCACAGATACGCAGTATTTT. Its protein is CASSPQSRATDTQYF.

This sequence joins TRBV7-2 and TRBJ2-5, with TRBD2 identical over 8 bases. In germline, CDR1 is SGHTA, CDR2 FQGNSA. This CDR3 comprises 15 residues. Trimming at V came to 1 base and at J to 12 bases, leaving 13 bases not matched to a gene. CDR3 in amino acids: CASSLDLATIGREYF. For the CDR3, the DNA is TGTGCCAGCAGCTTAGATTTGGCGACGATCGGGAGGGAGTACTTC.

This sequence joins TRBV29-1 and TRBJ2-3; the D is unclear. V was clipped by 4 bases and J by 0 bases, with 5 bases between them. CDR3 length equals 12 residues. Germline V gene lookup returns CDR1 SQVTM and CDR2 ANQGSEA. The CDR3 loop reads CSVVLSTDTQYF. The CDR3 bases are TGCAGCGTTGTGCTTAGCACAGATACGCAGTATTTT.

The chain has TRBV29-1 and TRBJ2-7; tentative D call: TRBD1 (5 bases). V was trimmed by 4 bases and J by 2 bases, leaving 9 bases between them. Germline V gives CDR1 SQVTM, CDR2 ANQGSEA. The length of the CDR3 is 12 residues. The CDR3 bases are TGCAGCGTTGCAAAGGGGCCCTACGAGCAGTACTTC. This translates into CSVAKGPYEQYF.

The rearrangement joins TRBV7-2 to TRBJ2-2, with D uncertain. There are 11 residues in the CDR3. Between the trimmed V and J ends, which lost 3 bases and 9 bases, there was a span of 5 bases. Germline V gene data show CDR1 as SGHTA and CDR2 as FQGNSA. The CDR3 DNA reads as TGTGCCAGCAGCTTCTCGTGGGAGCTGTTTTTT. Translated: CASSFSWELFF. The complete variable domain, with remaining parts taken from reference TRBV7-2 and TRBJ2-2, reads GAGVSQSPSNKVTEKGKDVELRCDPISGHTALYWYRQSLGQGLEFLIYFQGNSAPDKSGLPSDRFSAERTGGSVSTLTIQRTQQEDSAVYLCASSFSWELFFGEGSRLTVL.

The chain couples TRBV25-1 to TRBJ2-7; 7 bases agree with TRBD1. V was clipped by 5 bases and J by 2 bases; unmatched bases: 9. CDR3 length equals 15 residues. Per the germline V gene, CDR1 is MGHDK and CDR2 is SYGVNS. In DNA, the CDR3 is TGTGCCAGCAGTAACCTAAGGACAGGCCCCTACGAGCAGTACTTC. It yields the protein CASSNLRTGPYEQYF.

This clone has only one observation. The CDR3 region has the DNA TGCGCCAGCAGCCCGGGAGGAGGGTCCAACGAGCAGTACTTC. It codes for CASSPGGGSNEQYF. The chain carries TRBV5-1 and TRBJ2-7, with TRBD2 matching over 7 bases. The trim removed 4 bases at V and 5 bases at J, leaving 9 bases unmatched. Germline values: CDR1 SGHRS, CDR2 YFSETQ. The CDR3 is 14 residues long.

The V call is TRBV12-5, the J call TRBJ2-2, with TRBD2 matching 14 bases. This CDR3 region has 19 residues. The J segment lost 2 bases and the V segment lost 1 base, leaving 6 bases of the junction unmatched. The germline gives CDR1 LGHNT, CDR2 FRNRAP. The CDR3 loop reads CASGLGKGLAGGNTGELFF. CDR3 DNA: TGTGCTAGTGGTTTGGGAAAAGGACTAGCGGGGGGAAACACCGGGGAGCTGTTTTTT.

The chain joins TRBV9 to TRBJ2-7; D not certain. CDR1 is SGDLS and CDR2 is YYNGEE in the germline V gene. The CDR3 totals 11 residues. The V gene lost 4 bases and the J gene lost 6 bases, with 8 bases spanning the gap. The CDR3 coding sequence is TGTGCCAGCAGCAGGGATGGCGAGCAGTACTTC. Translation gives CASSRDGEQYF. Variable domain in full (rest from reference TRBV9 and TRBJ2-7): DSGVTQTPKHLITATGQRVTLRCSPRSGDLSVYWYQQSLDQGLQFLIQYYNGEERAKGNILERFSAQQFPDLHSELNLSSLELGDSALYFCASSRDGEQYFGPGTRLTVT.

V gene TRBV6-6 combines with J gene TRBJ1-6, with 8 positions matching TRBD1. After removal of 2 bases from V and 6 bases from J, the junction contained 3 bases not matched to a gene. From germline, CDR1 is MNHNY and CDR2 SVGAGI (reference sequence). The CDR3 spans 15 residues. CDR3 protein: CASSYGGTGNSPLHF. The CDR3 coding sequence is TGTGCCAGCAGTTACGGGGGGACAGGTAATTCACCCCTCCACTTT.

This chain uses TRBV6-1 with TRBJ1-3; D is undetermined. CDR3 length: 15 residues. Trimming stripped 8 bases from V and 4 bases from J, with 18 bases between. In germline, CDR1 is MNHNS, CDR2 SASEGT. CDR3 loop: CASVGREKRGNTIYF. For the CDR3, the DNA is TGTGCCAGCGTAGGGAGGGAAAAACGCGGAAACACCATATATTTT.

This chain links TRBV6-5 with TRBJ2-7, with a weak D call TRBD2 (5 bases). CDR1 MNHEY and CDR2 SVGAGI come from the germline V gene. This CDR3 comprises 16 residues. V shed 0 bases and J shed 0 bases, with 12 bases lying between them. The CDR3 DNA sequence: TGTGCCAGCAGTTACTCGATGAGGGCAAACTCCTACGAGCAGTACTTC. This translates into CASSYSMRANSYEQYF.

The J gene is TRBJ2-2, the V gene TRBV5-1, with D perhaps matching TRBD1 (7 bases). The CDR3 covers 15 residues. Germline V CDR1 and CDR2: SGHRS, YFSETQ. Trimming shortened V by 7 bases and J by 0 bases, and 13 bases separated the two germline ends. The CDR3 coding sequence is TGCGCCAGCCGGGGGACAGACGCGAACACCGGGGAGCTGTTTTTT. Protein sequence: CASRGTDANTGELFF. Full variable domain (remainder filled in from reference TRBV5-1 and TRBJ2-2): KAGVTQTPRYLIKTRGQQVTLSCSPISGHRSVSWYQQTPGQGLQFLFEYFSETQRNKGNFPGRFSGRQFSNSRSEMNVSTLELGDSALYLCASRGTDANTGELFFGEGSRLTVL.

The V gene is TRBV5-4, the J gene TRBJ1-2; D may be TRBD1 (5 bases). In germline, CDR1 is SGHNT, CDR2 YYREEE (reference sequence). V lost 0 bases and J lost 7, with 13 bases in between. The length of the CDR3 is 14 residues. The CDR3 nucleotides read TGTGCCAGCAGCTTGGCCCGGGACCTCGGTGGCTACACCTTC. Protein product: CASSLARDLGGYTF.

Here the CDR3 DNA reads TGTGCCAGCAGCCCGACAGGGGTGAATGAGCAGTTCTTC. This sequence encodes CASSPTGVNEQFF. The gene calls are TRBV5-4 and TRBJ2-1; 8 nucleotides line up with TRBD1. Germline V gene lookup returns CDR1 SGHNT and CDR2 YYREEE (reference sequence). The CDR3 runs to 13 residues. The V segment lost 4 bases and the J segment 7 bases; nucleotides outside the gene matches: 4.

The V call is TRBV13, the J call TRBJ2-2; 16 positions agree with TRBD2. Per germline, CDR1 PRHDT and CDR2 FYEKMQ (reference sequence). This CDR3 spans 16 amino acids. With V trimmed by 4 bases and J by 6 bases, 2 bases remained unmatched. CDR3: CASSSGTSGRAGELFF. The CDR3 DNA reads TGTGCCAGCAGCTCGGGGACTAGCGGGAGGGCCGGGGAGCTGTTTTTT.

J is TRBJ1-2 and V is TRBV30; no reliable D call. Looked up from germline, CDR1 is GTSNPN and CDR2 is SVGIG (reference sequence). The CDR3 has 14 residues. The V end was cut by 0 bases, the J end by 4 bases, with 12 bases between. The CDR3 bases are TGTGCCTGGAGTGTGAAAGGACGGAGCTATGGCTACACCTTC. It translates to CAWSVKGRSYGYTF. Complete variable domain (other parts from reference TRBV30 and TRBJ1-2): SQTIHQWPATLVQPVGSPLSLECTVEGTSNPNLYWYRQAAGRGLQLLFYSVGIGQISSEVPQNLSASRPQDRQFILSSKKLLLSDSGFYLCAWSVKGRSYGYTFGSGTRLTVV.

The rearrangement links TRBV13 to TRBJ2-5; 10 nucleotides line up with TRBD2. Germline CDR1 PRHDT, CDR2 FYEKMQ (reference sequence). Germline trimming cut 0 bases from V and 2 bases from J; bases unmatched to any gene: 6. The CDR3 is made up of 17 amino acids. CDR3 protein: CASSLGASGGPQETQYF. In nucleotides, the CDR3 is TGTGCCAGCAGCTTAGGGGCTAGCGGGGGTCCTCAAGAGACCCAGTACTTC.

The CDR3 DNA is TGTGCCAGCAGCCACGAAGACATACCTAGCTATGGCTACACCTTC. It codes for CASSHEDIPSYGYTF. This rearrangement joins TRBV4-2 to TRBJ1-2; no clear D. Germline V lookup: CDR1 LGHNA, CDR2 YNFKEQ. This CDR3 contains 15 residues. Deletions cut 3 bases from V and 4 bases from J, with 15 bases between.

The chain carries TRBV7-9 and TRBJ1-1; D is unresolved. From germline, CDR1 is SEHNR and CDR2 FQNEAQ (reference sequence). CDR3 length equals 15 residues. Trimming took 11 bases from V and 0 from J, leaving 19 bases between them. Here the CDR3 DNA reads TGTGCCGACGCAAAGACGGGCACGGTGAACACTGAAGCTTTCTTT. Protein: CADAKTGTVNTEAFF.